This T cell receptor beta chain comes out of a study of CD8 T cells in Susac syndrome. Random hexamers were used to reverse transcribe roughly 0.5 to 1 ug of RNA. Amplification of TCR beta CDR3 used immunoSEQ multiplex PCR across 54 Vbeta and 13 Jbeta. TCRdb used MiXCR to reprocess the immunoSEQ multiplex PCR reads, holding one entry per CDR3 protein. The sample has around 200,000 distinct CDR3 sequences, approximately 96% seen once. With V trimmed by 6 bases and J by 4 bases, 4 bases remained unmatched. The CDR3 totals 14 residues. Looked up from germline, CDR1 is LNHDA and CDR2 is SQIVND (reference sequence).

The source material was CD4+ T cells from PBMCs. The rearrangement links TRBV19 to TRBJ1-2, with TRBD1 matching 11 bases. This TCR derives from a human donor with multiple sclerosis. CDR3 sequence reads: CASRRGQGAYGYTF. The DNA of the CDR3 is TGTGCCAGTAGGCGAGGACAGGGGGCCTATGGCTACACCTTC.